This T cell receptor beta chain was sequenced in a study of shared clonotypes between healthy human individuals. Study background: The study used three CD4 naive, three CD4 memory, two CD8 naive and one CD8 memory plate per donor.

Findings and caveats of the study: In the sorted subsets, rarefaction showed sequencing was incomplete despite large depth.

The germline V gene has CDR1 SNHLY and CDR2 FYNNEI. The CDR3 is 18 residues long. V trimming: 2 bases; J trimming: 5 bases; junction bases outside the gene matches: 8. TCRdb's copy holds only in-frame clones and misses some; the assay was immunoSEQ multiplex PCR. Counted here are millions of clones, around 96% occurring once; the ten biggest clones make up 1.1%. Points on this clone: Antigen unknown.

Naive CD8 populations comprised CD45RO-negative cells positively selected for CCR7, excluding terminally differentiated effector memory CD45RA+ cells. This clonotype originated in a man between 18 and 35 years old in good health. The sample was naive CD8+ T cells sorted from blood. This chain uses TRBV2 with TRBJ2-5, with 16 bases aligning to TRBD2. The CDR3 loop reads CASSERGLAGGPEETQYF. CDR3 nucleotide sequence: TGTGCCAGCAGTGAACGGGGACTAGCGGGAGGGCCTGAGGAGACCCAGTACTTC.